The source of this TCR beta chain is a study of shared T cell receptors in the human thymus (dated by TCRdb to about 2021). Notes on the research overall: The study investigated the way shared, self-reactive T-cell receptor alpha chains are produced in the human thymus.

Comment on this clone: Its antigen target is currently unknown. The record has no base qualities; no much larger clone is one base away.

Library preparation used the immunoSEQ multiplex PCR assay. The clones in this table, taken by TCRdb from immuneACCESS, are in-frame only. Not every clone is retained; where verified, under half of the shortfall comes from an unresolved V gene, and the cause of the rest is unknown. The sample records roughly 700,000 clones, over 75% of which are singletons. 0.0095% to 0.013% of the sample comes from the top ten. Separately, the same data were catalogued under a study of human thymus T cells. As that second study puts it: Immunologically healthy infants undergoing open corrective cardiac surgery for congenital heart defects in Finland were used as donors. The thymus tissue came from surgical resects taken out during corrective cardiac surgery. Usage of V and J gene segments appeared to be biased in both the thymic and the peripheral blood repertoires. Highly overlapping thymic TCR repertoires among unrelated individuals were reported in the related research. TCR alpha and beta repertoires from roughly 8 infant thymus samples and a few related peripheral blood samples were characterized in the study. The cohort included several male and a couple of female infants, with donor ages spanning 7 to 244 days. Thymocytes were mechanically released from the tissue and were stored as pellets of 10-30 million cells at -70 degrees C. A QIAsymphony instrument was used to extract genomic DNA from the frozen cell pellets. Using the immunoSEQ multiplex PCR assay, the TCRB and TCRAD loci were amplified from a standardized quantity of quality-controlled genomic DNA. The amplicons covered the V(D)J region and were long enough to include the CDR3 and to identify the V and J genes. The commercial immunoSEQ service was used to sequence amplicons on an Illumina platform. Primer bias and sequencing errors were corrected as previously described, and TCRAD and TCRB definitions were based on the IMGT database. The repertoires were analysed using immunoSEQ Analyzer 3.0 and VDJTools for basic statistics, V/J segment usage, diversity estimates, rarefaction and pairwise overlap. Chao1, ChaoE, Efron-Thisted, Shannon and inverse Simpson indices were used to estimate diversity, which was also estimated on datasets down-sampled to the smallest sample. Repertoire overlap was determined by strict matching of CDR3 nucleotide sequence, V gene and J gene, and Jaccard-based multidimensional scaling clustering was applied. On average, thymus samples yielded roughly 800,000 unique TCRB clonotypes, whereas blood samples yielded 65,000 to 100,000.

The sample taken for sequencing was thymocytes. This sequence was found in a boy younger than two with a congenital heart defect. Donor details come from another sample of the same person, matched by shared clones.

The nucleotide sequence is TGTGCCAGCAGTAACCCCGCTAAGCGGGAGGGATACAATGAGCAGTTCTTC. It encodes CASSNPAKREGYNEQFF. The V gene is TRBV2 and the J gene is TRBJ2-1; 10 central bases correspond to TRBD2. The CDR3 runs 17 residues from the cysteine to the phenylalanine. Solely the CDR3 DNA is kept, with 51 bases framed from the first base. CDR1 and CDR2 (SNHLY, FYNNEI) derive from the germline V gene. V is cut back by 5 bases and J by 4 bases, with 11 bases in the junction unmatched.